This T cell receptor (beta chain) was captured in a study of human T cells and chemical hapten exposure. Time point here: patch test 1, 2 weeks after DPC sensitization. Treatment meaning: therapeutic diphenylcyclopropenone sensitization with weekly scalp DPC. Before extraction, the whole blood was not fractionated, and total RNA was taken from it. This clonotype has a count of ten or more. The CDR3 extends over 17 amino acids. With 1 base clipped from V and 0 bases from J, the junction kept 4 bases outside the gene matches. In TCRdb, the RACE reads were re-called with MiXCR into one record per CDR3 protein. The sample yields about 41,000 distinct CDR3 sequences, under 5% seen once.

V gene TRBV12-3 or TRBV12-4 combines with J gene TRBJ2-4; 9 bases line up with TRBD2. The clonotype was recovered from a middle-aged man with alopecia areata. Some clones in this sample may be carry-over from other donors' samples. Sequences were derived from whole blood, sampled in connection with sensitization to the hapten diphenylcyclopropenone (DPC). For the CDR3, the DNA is TGTGCCAGCAGTTTAGGCGGGGGGGGTCTAGCCAAAAACATTCAGTACTTC. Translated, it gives CASSLGGGGLAKNIQYF.